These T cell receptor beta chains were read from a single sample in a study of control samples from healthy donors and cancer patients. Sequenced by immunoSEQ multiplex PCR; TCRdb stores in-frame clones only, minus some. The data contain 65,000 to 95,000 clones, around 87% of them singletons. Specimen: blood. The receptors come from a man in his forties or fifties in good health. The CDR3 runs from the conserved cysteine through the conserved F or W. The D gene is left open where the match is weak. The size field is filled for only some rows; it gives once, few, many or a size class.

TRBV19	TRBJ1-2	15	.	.	CASSMGAAAGYGYTF	TGTGCCAGTAGTATGGGTGCGGCGGCCGGCTATGGCTACACCTTC
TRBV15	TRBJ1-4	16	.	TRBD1	CATSRARPDRGEKLFF	TGTGCCACCAGCAGAGCGAGACCCGACAGGGGTGAAAAACTGTTTTTT
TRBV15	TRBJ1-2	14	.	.	CATSRDPADRGYTF	TGTGCCACCAGCAGAGATCCAGCCGATCGGGGCTACACCTTC
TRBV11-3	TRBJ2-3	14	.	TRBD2	CASSFGLATDTQYF	TGTGCCAGCAGCTTCGGACTAGCGACAGATACGCAGTATTTT
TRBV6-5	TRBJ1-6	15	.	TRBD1	CASTKGGQGGTPLHF	TGTGCCAGCACCAAGGGTGGACAGGGTGGGACACCCCTCCACTTT
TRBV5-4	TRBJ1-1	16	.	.	CASSLEALPGNTEAFF	TGTGCCAGCAGCTTGGAGGCCCTCCCCGGGAACACTGAAGCTTTCTTT
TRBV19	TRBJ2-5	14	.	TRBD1	CASTPGTAQETQYF	TGTGCCAGTACCCCAGGGACAGCTCAAGAGACCCAGTACTTC
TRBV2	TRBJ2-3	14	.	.	CASSREPSTDTQYF	TGTGCCAGCTCGAGGGAACCTAGCACAGATACGCAGTATTTT
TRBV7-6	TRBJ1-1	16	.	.	CASSLSQGPMNTEAFF	TGTGCCAGCAGCTTATCCCAGGGCCCCATGAACACTGAAGCTTTCTTT
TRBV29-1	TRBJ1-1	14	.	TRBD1	CSAGAGTANTEAFF	TGCAGCGCCGGAGCCGGGACAGCGAACACTGAAGCTTTCTTT
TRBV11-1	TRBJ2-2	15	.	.	CASSPSGTYTGELFF	TGTGCCAGCAGCCCCTCTGGGACGTACACCGGGGAGCTGTTTTTT
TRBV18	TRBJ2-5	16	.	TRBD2	CASSAPAGGIQETQYF	TGTGCCAGCTCAGCCCCAGCGGGGGGGATCCAAGAGACCCAGTACTTC
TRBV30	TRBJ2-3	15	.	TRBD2	CAWRPRSGVTDTQYF	TGTGCCTGGAGGCCGCGTAGCGGGGTCACAGATACGCAGTATTTT
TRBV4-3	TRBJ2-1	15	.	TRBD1	CASSRTRQGPNEQFF	TGCGCCAGCAGCCGAACCCGACAGGGACCGAATGAGCAGTTCTTC
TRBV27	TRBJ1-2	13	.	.	CASRSSRNYGYTF	TGTGCCAGCAGATCGTCGCGTAACTATGGCTACACCTTC
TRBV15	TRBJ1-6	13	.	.	CATSTSGGSPLHF	TGTGCCACCAGCACCAGCGGGGGTTCACCCCTCCACTTT
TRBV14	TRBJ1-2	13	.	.	CASSQEDSYGYTF	TGTGCCAGCAGCCAAGAAGATAGTTATGGCTACACCTTC
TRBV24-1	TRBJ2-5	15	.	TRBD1	CATSDLTGGGETQYF	TGTGCCACCAGTGACTTGACAGGGGGGGGTGAGACCCAGTACTTC
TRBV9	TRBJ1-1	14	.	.	CASSPRTVNTEAFF	TGTGCCAGCAGCCCTAGGACAGTTAACACTGAAGCTTTCTTT
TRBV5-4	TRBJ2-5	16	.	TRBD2	CASSWGLAGSQETQYF	TGTGCCAGCAGCTGGGGACTAGCGGGCTCCCAAGAGACCCAGTACTTC
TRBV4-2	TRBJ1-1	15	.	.	CASSPLWGGDTEAFF	TGTGCCAGCAGCCCCTTGTGGGGTGGGGACACTGAAGCTTTCTTT
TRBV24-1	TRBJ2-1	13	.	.	CATRTDEGNEQFF	TGTGCCACCCGGACAGATGAGGGCAATGAGCAGTTCTTC
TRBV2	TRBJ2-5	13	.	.	CASSEALRETQYF	TGTGCCAGCAGTGAAGCGCTCCGTGAGACCCAGTACTTC
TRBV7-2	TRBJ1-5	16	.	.	CASSLASTGSGQPQHF	TGTGCCAGCAGCTTAGCGTCAACAGGGTCTGGGCAGCCCCAGCATTTT
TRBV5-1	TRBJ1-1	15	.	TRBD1	CASSSTGERLTEAFF	TGCGCCAGCAGTTCTACAGGGGAGAGGTTAACTGAAGCTTTCTTT
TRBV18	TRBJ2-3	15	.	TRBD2	CASSPLAGGADTQYF	TGTGCCAGCTCACCACTTGCGGGAGGAGCAGATACGCAGTATTTT
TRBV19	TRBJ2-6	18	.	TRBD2	CASSPLAGRGTGANVLTF	TGTGCCAGTAGTCCTCTAGCGGGAAGGGGCACTGGGGCCAACGTCCTGACTTTC
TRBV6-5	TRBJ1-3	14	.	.	CASSYRVAGNTIYF	TGTGCCAGCAGTTACAGGGTTGCCGGAAACACCATATATTTT
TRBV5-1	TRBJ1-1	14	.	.	CASTLGSGDTEAFF	TGCGCCAGCACCCTCGGGAGTGGTGACACTGAAGCTTTCTTT
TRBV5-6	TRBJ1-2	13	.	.	CASSLKTGDGYTF	TGTGCCAGCAGCTTAAAAACAGGAGATGGCTACACCTTC
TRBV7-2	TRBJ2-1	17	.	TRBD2	CASSLASLLAGNNEQFF	TGTGCCAGCAGCTTAGCGTCGTTGCTAGCGGGGAACAATGAGCAGTTCTTC
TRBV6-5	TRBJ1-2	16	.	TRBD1	CASSYRRTGGAYGYTF	TGTGCCAGCAGTTACCGAAGGACAGGGGGCGCGTACGGCTACACCTTC
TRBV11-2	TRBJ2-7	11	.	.	CASSYSLEQYF	TGTGCCAGCAGCTACTCTCTCGAGCAGTACTTC
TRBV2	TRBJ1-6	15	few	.	CASSAGQGKGSPLHF	TGTGCCAGCAGTGCTGGGCAGGGAAAGGGCTCACCCCTCCACTTT
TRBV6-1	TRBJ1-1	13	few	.	CASSDGVNTEAFF	TGTGCCAGCAGTGACGGGGTGAACACTGAAGCTTTCTTT
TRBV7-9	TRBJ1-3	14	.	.	CASSLGDSGNTIYF	TGTGCCAGCAGCTTAGGGGATTCTGGAAACACCATATATTTT